This TCR beta chain was found in a study of post-analysis software for immune sequencing data. About the research overall: The disease courses covered relapsing-remitting, secondary progressive and progressive-relapsing multiple sclerosis. Study-level findings and limits: Normalized Chao1 diversity was significantly reduced in patients versus controls. Samples from one preparation batch, clustered by F measure, grouped strongly together. About 5 TRBV segments appeared more often in patients than in controls, and TRBV5-6, TRBV5-1 and TRBV20-1 were among these.

This clonotype was found a few times. Its antigen is undetermined. TCR beta cDNA libraries had unique molecular identifiers. The source material, about 0.95 to 11 million T cells, gave rise to roughly 500,000 cDNA molecules. TCRdb redid the calling of the PCR reads with MiXCR, one entry per CDR3 protein. The table has around 440,000 distinct CDR3 sequences, less than 45% seen once. Trimming took 8 bases from V and 1 from J, leaving 14 bases between them. Germline CDR1 is SGHAT and CDR2 is FQDESV (reference sequence). This CDR3 is 14 amino acids long. What was sequenced was blood. J is TRBJ1-2 and V is TRBV11-1; maybe TRBD1 (6 bases). This receptor was obtained from a girl aged 5 to 17 with multiple sclerosis. This chain's CDR3 is CASGLDSNNYGYTF. CDR3 nucleotide sequence: TGTGCCAGCGGCCTGGACAGCAATAACTATGGCTACACCTTC.